Presented here are 27 T cell receptor beta chains from one specimen sequenced in a study of control samples from healthy donors and cancer patients. The method was immunoSEQ multiplex PCR; TCRdb's version includes in-frame clones alone and lacks a portion of them. The data contain some 120,000 clones, more than 75% of them singletons. The sample was blood. The receptors were sampled from a woman aged 70-85 years in good health.

The chain joins TRBV4-1 to TRBJ2-5; D unclear. The CDR3 runs to 14 residues. Looked up from germline, CDR1 is MGHRA and CDR2 is YSYEKL. The germline V and J ends were trimmed by 2 bases and 5 bases, with 12 bases remaining between them. This CDR3 is CASSQSSGRETQYF. The DNA of the CDR3 is TGCGCCAGCAGCCAAAGTAGTGGGCGGGAGACCCAGTACTTC.

The gene calls are TRBV20-1 and TRBJ1-1; D ambiguous. V gave up 3 bases and J gave up 0 bases, with 14 bases separating them. This CDR3 spans 15 amino acids. The germline gives CDR1 DFQATT, CDR2 SNEGSKA (reference sequence). DNA for the CDR3: TGCAGTGCTAGTGGTCCAGATTGGATGAACACTGAAGCTTTCTTT. It is translated as CSASGPDWMNTEAFF.

The V gene is TRBV5-4, the J gene TRBJ1-2; D ambiguous. Germline V gene data show CDR1 as SGHNT and CDR2 as YYREEE (reference sequence). There are 12 residues in the CDR3. Trimming left V 9 bases short and J 0 bases short, with 9 bases between. The CDR3 nucleotides read TGTGCCACCGGGAATACTAACTATGGCTACACCTTC. Translated: CATGNTNYGYTF.

This rearrangement joins TRBV5-1 to TRBJ2-3; D is ambiguous. Germline CDR1 SGHRS, CDR2 YFSETQ. The V and J ends lost 0 bases and 7 bases respectively, with 6 bases between them. This CDR3 is built from 12 residues. DNA of the CDR3: TGCGCCAGCAGCTTGGATGGTAATACGCAGTATTTT. It encodes CASSLDGNTQYF.

The J gene is TRBJ1-2, the V gene TRBV18; possibly TRBD1 for D (6 bases). The CDR3 sequence is 13 residues long. V lost 3 bases and J lost 6, with 11 bases in between. The germline CDR1 and CDR2 sequences are KGHSH and LQKENI. CDR3 amino acids: CASSPGQNNGYTF. The CDR3 region has the DNA TGTGCCAGCTCACCTGGACAGAATAATGGCTACACCTTC.

The chain has TRBV3-1 (or the pseudogene TRBV3-2) and TRBJ2-7, with D hard to call. This CDR3 has 13 residues. Trimming stripped 5 bases from V and 4 bases from J, with 12 bases between. Germline V gene lookup returns CDR1 LGHDT and CDR2 YNNKEL (reference sequence). This chain's CDR3 is CASSSPARYEQYF. CDR3 coding DNA: TGTGCCAGCAGCTCCCCGGCCAGGTACGAGCAGTACTTC.

V is TRBV7-3 and J is TRBJ1-1; D unclear. Trimming shortened V by 2 bases and J by 6 bases, and 16 bases separated the two germline ends. The CDR3 has 15 residues. From germline, CDR1 is SGHTA and CDR2 FQGTGA. CDR3 in amino acids: CASSLVAAGDPEAFF. DNA for the CDR3: TGTGCCAGCAGCTTAGTTGCGGCAGGTGACCCTGAAGCTTTCTTT.

The DNA for the CDR3 is TGTGCCAGCAGCTTGGGGGGGACAGAGGGTGCACCCCTCCACTTT. This gives the protein CASSLGGTEGAPLHF. The chain combines TRBV7-9 with TRBJ1-6; 7 bases align to TRBD1. Germline CDR1 and CDR2: SEHNR and FQNEAQ (reference sequence). The CDR3 consists of 15 residues. J was trimmed by 11 bases and V by 3 bases; bases with no gene match: 10.

This CDR3 is CASSVTVGNEQFF. For the CDR3, the DNA is TGTGCCAGCAGCGTAACTGTGGGGAATGAGCAGTTCTTC. This chain uses TRBV9 with TRBJ2-1; D is ambiguous. CDR1 and CDR2 from the germline V gene are SGDLS and YYNGEE. With 1 base removed from V and 7 bases from J, the gap between germline ends came to 9 bases. The CDR3 covers 13 residues.

Worth noting for this clone: Sequence at one end of the junction differs from germline and may be a read error. CDR3 DNA: TGTGCCAGCAGCGAAGGGACAGCCGGCTACACCTTC. Amino acid sequence: CASSEGTAGYTF. The chain carries TRBV6-1 and TRBJ1-2; TRBD1 matches 7 bases. The V gene's germline CDR1 is MNHNS and CDR2 SASEGT. This CDR3 comprises 12 residues.

DNA of the CDR3: TGCGCCAGCAGTGAAGGGGAGATCACAGATACGCAGTATTTT. It translates to CASSEGEITDTQYF. V is TRBV10-2 and J is TRBJ2-3, with D perhaps TRBD1 or TRBD2 (5 bases each). Trimming stripped 3 bases from V and 2 bases from J, with 9 bases between. Germline CDR1 is WSHSY and CDR2 is SAAADI. The CDR3 has 14 residues.

As to this clone: Other DNA sequences in this specimen translate into the identical CDR3. Here the CDR3 reads CASSPAGTRSYEQYF. The CDR3 nucleotides read TGTGCCAGTTCGCCCGCCGGGACACGCTCCTACGAGCAGTACTTC. The chain is built from TRBV5-4 and TRBJ2-7; D may be TRBD1 (6 bases). V was trimmed by 8 bases and J by 0 bases, leaving 18 bases between them. Germline V gene lookup returns CDR1 SGHNT and CDR2 YYREEE (reference sequence). The CDR3 consists of 15 residues.

The chain employs TRBV7-2 and TRBJ2-1; 8 nucleotides match TRBD1. V lost 5 bases and J lost 3; bases outside the gene matches: 9. The germline CDR1 and CDR2 sequences are SGHTA and FQGNSA. The CDR3 has 16 residues. The CDR3 reads CASSRFHGTGYNEQFF. CDR3 bases: TGTGCCAGCAGCCGGTTCCACGGGACAGGCTACAATGAGCAGTTCTTC.

V is TRBV7-2 and J is TRBJ2-3, with 9 positions matching TRBD2. This CDR3 contains 16 residues. V dropped 2 bases and J dropped 1; count of bases not matched to a gene: 4. Germline V gene data show CDR1 as SGHTA and CDR2 as FQGNSA. DNA of the CDR3: TGTGCCAGCAGCTTACGGGGCGGGGGGGGCACAGATACGCAGTATTTT. It encodes CASSLRGGGGTDTQYF.

The chain couples TRBV2 to TRBJ1-2; D gene ambiguous. V was cut by 3 bases and J by 6 bases, with 8 bases left in between. Germline CDR1 and CDR2: SNHLY and FYNNEI. The CDR3 totals 12 residues. In DNA, the CDR3 is TGTGCCAGCAGTGAGATCATCCATGGCTACACCTTC. Amino acid sequence: CASSEIIHGYTF. The entire variable domain, with the rest obtained from reference TRBV2 and TRBJ1-2, is as follows: EPEVTQTPSHQVTQMGQEVILRCVPISNHLYFYWYRQILGQKVEFLVSFYNNEISEKSEIFDDQFSVERPDGSNFTLKIRSTKLEDSAMYFCASSEIIHGYTFGSGTRLTVV.

V usage is TRBV4-2 and J usage is TRBJ2-7; D not resolved. Between the trimmed V and J ends, which lost 3 bases and 6 bases, there was a span of 9 bases. CDR3 size: 12 residues. CDR1 and CDR2 from the germline V gene are LGHNA and YNFKEQ. In DNA, the CDR3 is TGTGCCAGCAGCCAGGCGGTGGGCGAGCAGTACTTC. Amino acids: CASSQAVGEQYF.

V is TRBV6-5 and J is TRBJ2-7; perhaps TRBD2 as D (6 bases). The CDR3 consists of 14 residues. Deletions cut 6 bases from V and 3 bases from J, with 15 bases between. Germline CDR1 reads MNHEY; CDR2 reads SVGAGI. The CDR3, as DNA: TGTGCCAGCAGCCCGGGGGAGGTGAACTACGAGCAGTACTTC. Amino acids: CASSPGEVNYEQYF.

The rearrangement links TRBV6-6 to TRBJ1-2; a weak D match, TRBD1 (5 bases). Between the trimmed V and J ends, which lost 5 bases and 1 base, there was a span of 8 bases. Per the germline V gene, CDR1 is MNHNY and CDR2 is SVGAGI (reference sequence). This CDR3 is built from 13 residues. CDR3: CASSPQGNYGYTF. CDR3 coding DNA: TGTGCCAGCAGTCCCCAGGGTAACTATGGCTACACCTTC.

V is TRBV25-1 and J is TRBJ1-1, with TRBD1 matching over 9 bases. After removal of 7 bases from V and 5 bases from J, the junction contained 11 bases not matched to a gene. The CDR3 has 15 residues. CDR1 and CDR2 (germline): MGHDK, SYGVNS. The CDR3 spells CASNSPGQGRTEAFF. The CDR3, as DNA: TGTGCCAGCAATTCTCCGGGACAGGGTCGTACTGAAGCTTTCTTT.

This chain uses TRBV6-1 with TRBJ2-7, with D perhaps being TRBD1 or TRBD2 (5 bases each). The V gene's germline CDR1 is MNHNS and CDR2 SASEGT. Trimming removed 2 bases at V and 3 bases at J, with 14 bases between. The CDR3 has 15 residues. CDR3 nucleotides: TGTGCCAGCAGTGAAACCCAGGGTGGGAGCTACGAGCAGTACTTC. Its protein product is CASSETQGGSYEQYF.

This clone occurred once. This sequence joins TRBV5-1 and TRBJ2-2; TRBD1 might be the D (5 bases). V was clipped by 3 bases and J by 1 base, with 19 bases between them. Germline CDR1 reads SGHRS; CDR2 reads YFSETQ. The CDR3 has 18 amino acids. In DNA form, the CDR3 reads TGCGCCAGCAGCTGGACACTACCCGGATACGTGAACACCGGGGAGCTGTTTTTT. This codes for CASSWTLPGYVNTGELFF. Combining the CDR3 with reference TRBV5-1 and TRBJ2-2 gives the whole variable domain KAGVTQTPRYLIKTRGQQVTLSCSPISGHRSVSWYQQTPGQGLQFLFEYFSETQRNKGNFPGRFSGRQFSNSRSEMNVSTLELGDSALYLCASSWTLPGYVNTGELFFGEGSRLTVL.

V gene TRBV7-6 combines with J gene TRBJ1-2; 9 bases are shared with TRBD1. The J segment lost 4 bases and the V segment lost 2 bases, leaving 14 bases of the junction unmatched. The CDR3 is 18 amino acids. Germline V lookup: CDR1 SGHVS, CDR2 FNYEAQ. This CDR3 is CASSLSPKTGGSSYGYTF. The DNA for the CDR3 is TGTGCCAGCAGCTTATCCCCGAAGACAGGGGGATCCTCCTATGGCTACACCTTC.

In DNA, the CDR3 is TGTGCCAGCAGCTTAGTGACAGGGGAGCACACTGAAGCTTTCTTT. Translated, it gives CASSLVTGEHTEAFF. The chain is built from TRBV7-8 and TRBJ1-1; 8 bases are a match to TRBD1. The junction had 4 bases not matched to a gene; V was cut back by 1 base and J by 3 bases. This CDR3 has 15 residues. Per the germline V gene, CDR1 is SGHVS and CDR2 is FQNEAQ.

The chain employs TRBV2 and TRBJ1-6, with D possibly matching TRBD1 (5 bases). V lost 5 bases, J lost 5 bases, and 10 bases lay in between. CDR1 and CDR2 (germline): SNHLY, FYNNEI. The CDR3 consists of 14 residues. CDR3 nucleotides: TGTGCCAGCAGTCCCGGGGGGGATAATTCACCCCTCCACTTT. This encodes CASSPGGDNSPLHF.

This sequence joins TRBV11-2 and TRBJ1-3, with D hard to call. CDR3 length: 14 amino acids. V dropped 2 bases and J dropped 4 bases, with 9 bases sitting between them. Germline CDR1 is SGHAT and CDR2 is FQNNGV. The CDR3, as DNA: TGTGCCAGCAGCTTACCGCCACGCGGAAACACCATATATTTT. Translating it yields CASSLPPRGNTIYF.

This sequence joins TRBV4-1 and TRBJ2-5; D is undetermined. The CDR3 runs to 16 residues. The V and J ends lost 0 bases and 2 bases respectively, with 13 bases between them. Germline V gives CDR1 MGHRA, CDR2 YSYEKL. CDR3 nucleotides: TGCGCCAGCAGCCAAGATCTTTACACGGAGCAAGAGACCCAGTACTTC. It encodes CASSQDLYTEQETQYF.

The genes are TRBV5-1 and TRBJ1-3, with D perhaps matching TRBD1 (6 bases). Trimming shortened V by 0 bases and J by 0 bases, and 13 bases separated the two germline ends. Germline loops: CDR1 SGHRS, CDR2 YFSETQ. CDR3 length equals 17 residues. The DNA of the CDR3 is TGCGCCAGCAGCTTGGAGTGGGGGCTCGACTCTGGAAACACCATATATTTT. As protein: CASSLEWGLDSGNTIYF.